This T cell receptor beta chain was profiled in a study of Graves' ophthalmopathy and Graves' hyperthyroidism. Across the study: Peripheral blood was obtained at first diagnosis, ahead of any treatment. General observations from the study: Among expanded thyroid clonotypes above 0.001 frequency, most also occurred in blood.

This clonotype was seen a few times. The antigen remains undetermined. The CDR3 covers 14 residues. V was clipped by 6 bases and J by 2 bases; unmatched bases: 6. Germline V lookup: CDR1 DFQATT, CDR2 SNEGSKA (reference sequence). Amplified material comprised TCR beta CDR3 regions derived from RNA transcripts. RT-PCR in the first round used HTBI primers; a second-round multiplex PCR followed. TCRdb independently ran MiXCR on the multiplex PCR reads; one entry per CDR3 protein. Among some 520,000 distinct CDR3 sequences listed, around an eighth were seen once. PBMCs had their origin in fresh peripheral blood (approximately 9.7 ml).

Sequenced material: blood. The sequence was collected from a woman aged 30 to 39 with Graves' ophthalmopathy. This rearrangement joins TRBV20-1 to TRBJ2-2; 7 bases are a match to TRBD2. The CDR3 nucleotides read TGCAGTGCCCCCTGGGGGGGAAACACCGGGGAGCTGTTTTTT. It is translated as CSAPWGGNTGELFF.